This T cell receptor (beta chain) was obtained from a study of beta chain features in type 1 diabetes (dated by TCRdb to 2017 to 2018). Regarding the study in general: No differences in mean age, gender distribution, total cell number or subset yield were found between patients and healthy donors. A total of approximately 100 million sorted cells were examined across all samples, and the number of cells per subset was strongly correlated with RNA yield. The study compared the TCRB repertoires of sorted circulating CD4+ T cell subsets in recently diagnosed type 1 diabetes patients with those in matched healthy donors. Whereas all 30 or so donors provided naive and central memory subsets, regulatory and stem cell-like memory subsets were isolated from just 8 patients and roughly 8 healthy donors.

The paper's findings and limits, for the study overall: At VDJ recombination sites, patients with type 1 diabetes made fewer insertions and deleted more nucleotides, a pattern implying thymic rearrangement abnormalities. Sequencing cDNA rather than genomic DNA could over-represent highly expressing activated cells, although activation and CD3 levels did not differ between groups. The naive, central memory and regulatory TCRB repertoires appeared to resemble one another more closely among patients than among healthy donors. PCR may preferentially amplify shorter templates, but because patient and control samples were amplified and corrected together, any resulting skew would affect both groups equally. In all four CD4+ subsets, TCRB CDR3 length was moderately but significantly shorter in type 1 diabetes patients. Because the HLA sub-analyses included only small numbers of individuals, any influence of HLA type on TCRB rearrangement was left unresolved.

The CDR3 goes from the cysteine to the phenylalanine over 15 residues. The retained sequence is limited to the CDR3, 45 bases, with the frame set at the first base. CDR1 and CDR2, looked up from the germline V gene (reference sequence), are SEHNR and FQNEAQ. Trimming accounts for 2 bases at V and 5 bases at J, while the number of junction bases matched to no gene is 9. The entire amount of isolated RNA was reverse transcribed using the High Capacity cDNA Reverse Transcription Kit, so the sequenced TCRB transcripts were expressed ones. Stem cell-like memory T cell samples underwent survey-depth immunoSEQ sequencing, averaging roughly 1 million total reads per sample. Sorted cells were lysed in RLT buffer, and RNA was extracted using DNase-treated RNeasy Micro or Mini kits according to cell number. To prevent cross-contamination, each cell subset was processed individually, whereas patient and healthy donor samples were processed jointly. Using the immunoSEQ multiplex PCR, TCRB sequences were amplified from cDNA into 87-bp fragments spanning the CDR3 region. Amplicons were sequenced on the Illumina HiSeq platform. Processing in the source paper ran as follows. Synthetic template baselines were used to correct PCR bias computationally, reads within Hamming distance 2 were collapsed, and singletons that could not be merged were discarded. Reads were aligned against IMGT so that V, D and J genes, CDR3 length and insertions or deletions at six rearrangement sites could be assigned. Within each subset, clonotype counts were normalized to sorted cell number, and only after that were true diversity and Gini coefficients computed with the tcR R package. The overlap coefficient, calculated on TCRB nucleotide sequences, was used to quantify repertoire sharing. This immuneACCESS table, as held by TCRdb, lists in-frame sequences with V and J called but not all clones. Of the missing ones, under half trace to an unresolved V gene in checked studies; the others have no known cause. Clone size and V and J calls were adopted from that table, with D and trimming inferred from the DNA. Here the sample has 10,000 to 15,000 clones; over 40% occur a single time. The ten largest clones add up to approximately 0.89% of the sample.

This clone was seen more than once but under ten times. Its antigen is currently not known. One base away there is no much larger clone; base qualities are not given. A single peripheral blood draw of around 0.11 L on average was collected from each donor into heparinised tubes. Naive, central memory, regulatory and stem cell-like memory CD4+ T cells were sorted on a BD FACSAria II using a panel including CD45RO, CCR7, CD25, CD127, CD95 and CD27. All sorted populations exceeded 95% purity. Right away, PBMCs were isolated by Lymphoprep density gradient centrifugation and were stained directly, with no culture step. So that batch effects would be minimized, each experiment stained and sorted samples in pairs, pairing one healthy donor with one patient.

Sequencing used stem cell memory CD4+ T cells from blood. The cell subset or site label, as the study defines it: stem cell-like memory CD4+ T cells. The chain was built from TRBV7-9 and TRBJ2-7; 7 central nucleotides agree with TRBD2. The clonotype was recovered from a man aged 18 to 29 in good health. The CDR3 corresponds to CASSLPVGGSDEQYF. The DNA reads as follows: TGTGCCAGCAGCTTACCCGTGGGGGGGTCGGACGAGCAGTACTTC.